This T cell receptor (beta chain) was recorded in a study of T-cell memory formation after mild COVID-19. Study in general: Largely donor-specific TCR clusters were found. Study results and caveats: CD4+ bias marked clones expanding day 15 to 37, unlike balanced contracting clones. Mainly CM and EM harbored the contracting CD4+ clones; mainly EMRA harbored the CD8+ ones. Confirmation of SARS-CoV-2 specificity was lacking for second-wave clones peaking day 37.

Via MiXCR, TCRdb re-called the 5' RACE reads, giving one row per CDR3 protein. In the table there are roughly 500,000 distinct CDR3 sequences, 20% of which are singletons. Remarks on this clonotype: What it binds is unknown.

The clonotype was recovered from an adult woman who had mild COVID-19 (a few samples of this study predate the infection). Cell type and time point are not known. The sequenced sample was PBMCs or a T cell subset sorted from them (not recorded which).

The CDR3 loop reads CAWSDYAGEQFF. Written as DNA, the CDR3 is TGTGCCTGGAGTGATTACGCGGGTGAGCAGTTCTTC. The rearrangement links TRBV30 to TRBJ2-1, with D perhaps matching TRBD2 (5 bases). Trimming shortened V by 1 base and J by 9 bases, and 10 bases separated the two germline ends. The V gene's germline CDR1 is GTSNPN and CDR2 SVGIG (reference sequence). The length of the CDR3 is 12 residues.